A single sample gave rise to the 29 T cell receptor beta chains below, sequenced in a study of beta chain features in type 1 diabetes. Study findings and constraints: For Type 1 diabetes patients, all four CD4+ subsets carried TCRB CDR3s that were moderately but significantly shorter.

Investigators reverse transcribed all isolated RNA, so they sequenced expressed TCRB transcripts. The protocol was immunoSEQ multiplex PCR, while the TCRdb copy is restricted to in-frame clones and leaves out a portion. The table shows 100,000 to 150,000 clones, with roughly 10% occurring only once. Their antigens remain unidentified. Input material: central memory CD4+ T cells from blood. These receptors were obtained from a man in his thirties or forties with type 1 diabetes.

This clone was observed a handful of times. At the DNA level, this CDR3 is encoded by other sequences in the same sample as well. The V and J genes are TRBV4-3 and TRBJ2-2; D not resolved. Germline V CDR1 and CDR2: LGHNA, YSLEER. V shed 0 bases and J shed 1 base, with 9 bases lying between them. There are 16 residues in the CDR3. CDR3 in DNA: TGCGCCAGCAGCCAAGATCGTGGGCTGAACACCGGGGAGCTGTTTTTT. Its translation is CASSQDRGLNTGELFF.

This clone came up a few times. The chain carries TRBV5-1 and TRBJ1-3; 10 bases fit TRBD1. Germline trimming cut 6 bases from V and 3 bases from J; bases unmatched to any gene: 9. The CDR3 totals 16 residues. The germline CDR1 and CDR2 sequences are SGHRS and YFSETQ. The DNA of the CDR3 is TGCGCCAGCAAAGGAGACAGGGGGCGCGGTGGAAACACCATATATTTT. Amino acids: CASKGDRGRGGNTIYF.

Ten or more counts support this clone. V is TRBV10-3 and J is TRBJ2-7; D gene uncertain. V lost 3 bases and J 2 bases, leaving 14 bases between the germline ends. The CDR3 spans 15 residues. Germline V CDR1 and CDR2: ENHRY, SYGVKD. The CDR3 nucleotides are TGTGCCATCAGTGACGGCACAGAGCAGGCCTACGAGCAGTACTTC. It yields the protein CAISDGTEQAYEQYF.

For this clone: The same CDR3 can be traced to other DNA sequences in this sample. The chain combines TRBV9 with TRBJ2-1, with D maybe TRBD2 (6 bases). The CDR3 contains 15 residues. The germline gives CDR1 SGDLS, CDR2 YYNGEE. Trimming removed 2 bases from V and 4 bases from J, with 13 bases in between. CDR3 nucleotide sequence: TGTGCCAGCAGCGTCCGAGGGGAGGATTACAATGAGCAGTTCTTC. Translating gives CASSVRGEDYNEQFF.

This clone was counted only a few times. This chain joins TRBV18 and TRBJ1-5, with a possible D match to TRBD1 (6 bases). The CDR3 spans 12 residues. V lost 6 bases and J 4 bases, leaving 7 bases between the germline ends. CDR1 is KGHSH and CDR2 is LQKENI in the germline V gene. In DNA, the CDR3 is TGTGCCAGCTCCCAGGGGAATCAGCCCCAGCATTTT. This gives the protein CASSQGNQPQHF.

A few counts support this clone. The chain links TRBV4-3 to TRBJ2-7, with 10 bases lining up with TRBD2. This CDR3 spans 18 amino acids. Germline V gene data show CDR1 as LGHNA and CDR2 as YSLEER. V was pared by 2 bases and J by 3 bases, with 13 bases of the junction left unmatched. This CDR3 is CASSQNIAGGLSNYEQYF. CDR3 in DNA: TGCGCCAGCAGCCAAAATATAGCGGGGGGTCTCTCCAACTACGAGCAGTACTTC.

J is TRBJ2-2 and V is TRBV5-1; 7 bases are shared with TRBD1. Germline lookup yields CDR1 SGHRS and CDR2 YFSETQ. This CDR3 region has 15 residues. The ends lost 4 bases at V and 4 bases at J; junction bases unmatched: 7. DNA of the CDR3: TGCGCCAGCAGCCCACGGGACAGAGGCACCGGGGAGCTGTTTTTT. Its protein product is CASSPRDRGTGELFF.

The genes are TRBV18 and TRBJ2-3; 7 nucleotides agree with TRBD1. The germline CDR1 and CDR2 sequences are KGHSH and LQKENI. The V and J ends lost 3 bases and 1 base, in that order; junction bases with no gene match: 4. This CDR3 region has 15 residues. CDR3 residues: CASSPYQGGTDTQYF. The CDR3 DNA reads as TGTGCCAGCTCACCCTATCAGGGGGGCACAGATACGCAGTATTTT.

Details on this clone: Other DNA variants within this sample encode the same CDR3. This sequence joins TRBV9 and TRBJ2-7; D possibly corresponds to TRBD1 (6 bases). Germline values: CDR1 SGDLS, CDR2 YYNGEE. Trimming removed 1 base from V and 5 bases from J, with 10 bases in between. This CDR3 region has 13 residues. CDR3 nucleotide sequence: TGTGCCAGCAGCGTACAGGGGAAGGACGAGCAGTACTTC. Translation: CASSVQGKDEQYF. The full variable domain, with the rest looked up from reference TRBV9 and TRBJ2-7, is DSGVTQTPKHLITATGQRVTLRCSPRSGDLSVYWYQQSLDQGLQFLIQYYNGEERAKGNILERFSAQQFPDLHSELNLSSLELGDSALYFCASSVQGKDEQYFGPGTRLTVT.

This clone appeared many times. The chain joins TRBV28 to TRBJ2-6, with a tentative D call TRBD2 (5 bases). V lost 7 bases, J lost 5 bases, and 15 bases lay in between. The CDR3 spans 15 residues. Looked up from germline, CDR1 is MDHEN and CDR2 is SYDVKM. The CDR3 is CASTRVGVRANVLTF. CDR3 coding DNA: TGTGCCAGCACGAGGGTGGGCGTAAGGGCCAACGTCCTGACTTTC.

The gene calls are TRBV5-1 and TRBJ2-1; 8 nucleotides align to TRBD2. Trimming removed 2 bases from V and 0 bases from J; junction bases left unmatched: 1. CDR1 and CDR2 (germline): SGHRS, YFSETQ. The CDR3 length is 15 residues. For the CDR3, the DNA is TGCGCCAGCAGCTTTAGCGGGGACTCCTACAATGAGCAGTTCTTC. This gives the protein CASSFSGDSYNEQFF.

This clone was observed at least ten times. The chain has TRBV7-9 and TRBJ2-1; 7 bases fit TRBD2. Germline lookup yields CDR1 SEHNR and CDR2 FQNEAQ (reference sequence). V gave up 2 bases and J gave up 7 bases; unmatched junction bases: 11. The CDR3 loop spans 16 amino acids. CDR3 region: CASSLSLAGEINEQFF. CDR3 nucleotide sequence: TGTGCCAGCAGCTTATCATTGGCGGGGGAAATAAATGAGCAGTTCTTC.

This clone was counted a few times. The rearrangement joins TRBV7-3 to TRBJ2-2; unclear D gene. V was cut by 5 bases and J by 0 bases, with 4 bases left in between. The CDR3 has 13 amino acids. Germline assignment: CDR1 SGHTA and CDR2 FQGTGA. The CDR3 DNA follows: TGTGCCAGCAGCCACTCGAACACCGGGGAGCTGTTTTTT. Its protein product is CASSHSNTGELFF.

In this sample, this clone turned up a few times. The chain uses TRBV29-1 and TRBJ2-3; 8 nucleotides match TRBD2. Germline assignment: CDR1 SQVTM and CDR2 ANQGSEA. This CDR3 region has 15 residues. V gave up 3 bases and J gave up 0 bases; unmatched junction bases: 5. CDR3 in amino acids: CSVEGGGGSTDTQYF. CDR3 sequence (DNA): TGCAGCGTTGAGGGAGGCGGGGGGAGCACAGATACGCAGTATTTT.

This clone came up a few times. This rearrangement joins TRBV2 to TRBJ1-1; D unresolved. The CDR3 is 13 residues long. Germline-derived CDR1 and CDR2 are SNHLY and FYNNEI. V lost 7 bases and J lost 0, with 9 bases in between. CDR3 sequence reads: CASKVRVNTEAFF. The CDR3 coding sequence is TGTGCCAGCAAGGTACGGGTGAACACTGAAGCTTTCTTT.

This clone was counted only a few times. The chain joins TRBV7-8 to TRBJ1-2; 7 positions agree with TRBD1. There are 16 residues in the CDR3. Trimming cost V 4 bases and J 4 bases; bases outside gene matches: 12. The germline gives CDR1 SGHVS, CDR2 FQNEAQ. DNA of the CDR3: TGTGCCAGCAGCTCCCCCTTGGAGACAGGGATCTATGGCTACACCTTC. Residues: CASSSPLETGIYGYTF.

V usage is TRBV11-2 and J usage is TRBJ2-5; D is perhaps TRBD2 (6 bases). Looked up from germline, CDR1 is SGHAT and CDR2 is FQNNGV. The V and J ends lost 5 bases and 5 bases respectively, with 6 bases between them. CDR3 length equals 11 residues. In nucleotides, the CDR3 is TGTGCCAGCAGCGCGGGGGAGACCCAGTACTTC. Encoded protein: CASSAGETQYF.

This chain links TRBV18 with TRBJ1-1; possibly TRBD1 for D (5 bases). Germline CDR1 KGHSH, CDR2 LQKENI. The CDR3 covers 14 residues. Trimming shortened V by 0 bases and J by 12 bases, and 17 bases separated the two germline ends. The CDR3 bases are TGTGCCAGCTCACCACCTGCGGGGCCTCAGCTCCCTTTCTTT. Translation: CASSPPAGPQLPFF.

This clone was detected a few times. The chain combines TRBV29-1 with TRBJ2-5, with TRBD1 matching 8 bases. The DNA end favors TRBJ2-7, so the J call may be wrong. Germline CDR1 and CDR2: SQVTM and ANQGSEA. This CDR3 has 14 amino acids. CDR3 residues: CSVQGGQGVDEQYF. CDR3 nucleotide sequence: TGCAGCGTTCAAGGAGGACAGGGTGTGGACGAGCAGTACTTC.

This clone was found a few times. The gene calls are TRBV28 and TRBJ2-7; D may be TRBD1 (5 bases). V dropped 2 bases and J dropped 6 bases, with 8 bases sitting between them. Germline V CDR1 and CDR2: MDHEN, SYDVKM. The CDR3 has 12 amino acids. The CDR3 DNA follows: TGTGCCAGCAGTTTAAGCCAGGGCGAGCAGTACTTC. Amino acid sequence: CASSLSQGEQYF.

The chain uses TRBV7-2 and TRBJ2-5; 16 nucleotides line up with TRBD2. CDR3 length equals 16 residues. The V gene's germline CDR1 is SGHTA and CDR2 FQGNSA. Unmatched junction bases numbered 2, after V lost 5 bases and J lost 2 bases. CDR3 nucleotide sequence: TGTGCCAGCAGCCAGGGACTAGCGGGGGGGCAAGAGACCCAGTACTTC. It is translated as CASSQGLAGGQETQYF.

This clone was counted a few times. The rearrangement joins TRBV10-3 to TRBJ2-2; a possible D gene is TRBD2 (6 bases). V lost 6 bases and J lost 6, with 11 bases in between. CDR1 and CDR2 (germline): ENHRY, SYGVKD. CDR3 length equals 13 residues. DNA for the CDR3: TGTGCCATCAGCGGTCCGGGGGCCGGGGAGCTGTTTTTT. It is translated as CAISGPGAGELFF.

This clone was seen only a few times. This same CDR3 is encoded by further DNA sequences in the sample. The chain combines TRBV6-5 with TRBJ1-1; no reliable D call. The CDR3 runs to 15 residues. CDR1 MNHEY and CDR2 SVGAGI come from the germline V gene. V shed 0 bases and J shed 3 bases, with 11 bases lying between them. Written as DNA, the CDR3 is TGTGCCAGCAGTTACTCGAGGTCGGGAGACACTGAAGCTTTCTTT. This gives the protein CASSYSRSGDTEAFF.

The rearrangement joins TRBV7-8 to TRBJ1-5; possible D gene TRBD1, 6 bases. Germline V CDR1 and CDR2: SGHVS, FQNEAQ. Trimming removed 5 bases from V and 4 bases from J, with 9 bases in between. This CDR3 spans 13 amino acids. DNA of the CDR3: TGTGCCAGCAGCCGACAGGAAAATCAGCCCCAGCATTTT. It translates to CASSRQENQPQHF.

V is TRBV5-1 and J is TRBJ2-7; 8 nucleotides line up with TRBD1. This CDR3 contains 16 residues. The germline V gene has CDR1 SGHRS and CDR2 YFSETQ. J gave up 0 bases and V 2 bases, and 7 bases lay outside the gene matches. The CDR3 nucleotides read TGCGCCAGCAGCTTAACGCTGGGACAGGCCTCCTACGAGCAGTACTTC. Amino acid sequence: CASSLTLGQASYEQYF.

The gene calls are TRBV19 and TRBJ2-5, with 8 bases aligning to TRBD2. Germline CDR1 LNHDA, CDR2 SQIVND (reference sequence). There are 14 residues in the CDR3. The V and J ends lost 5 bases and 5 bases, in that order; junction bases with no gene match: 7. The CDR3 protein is CASSPGLAQETQYF. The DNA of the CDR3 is TGTGCCAGTAGTCCAGGACTAGCTCAGGAGACCCAGTACTTC.

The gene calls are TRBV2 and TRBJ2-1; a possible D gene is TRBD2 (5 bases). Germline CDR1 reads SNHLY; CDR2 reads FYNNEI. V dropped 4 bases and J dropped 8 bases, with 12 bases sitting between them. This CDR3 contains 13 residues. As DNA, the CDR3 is TGTGCCAGCAGTGCGGAGGTGGGCGATGAGCAGTTCTTC. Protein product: CASSAEVGDEQFF.

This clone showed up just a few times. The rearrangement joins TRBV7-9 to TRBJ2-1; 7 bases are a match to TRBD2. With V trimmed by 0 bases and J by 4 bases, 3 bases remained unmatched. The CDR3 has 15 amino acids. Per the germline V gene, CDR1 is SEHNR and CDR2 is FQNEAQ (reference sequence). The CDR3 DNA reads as TGTGCCAGCAGCTTAGCGCTAGCGGAGTACAATGAGCAGTTCTTC. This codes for CASSLALAEYNEQFF.

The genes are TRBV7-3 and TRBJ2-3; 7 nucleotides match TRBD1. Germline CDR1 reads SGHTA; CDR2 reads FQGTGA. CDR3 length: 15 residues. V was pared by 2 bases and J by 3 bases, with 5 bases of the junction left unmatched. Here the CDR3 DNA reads TGTGCCAGCAGCTTAGGGGACAGTCGTACAGATACGCAGTATTTT. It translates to CASSLGDSRTDTQYF.